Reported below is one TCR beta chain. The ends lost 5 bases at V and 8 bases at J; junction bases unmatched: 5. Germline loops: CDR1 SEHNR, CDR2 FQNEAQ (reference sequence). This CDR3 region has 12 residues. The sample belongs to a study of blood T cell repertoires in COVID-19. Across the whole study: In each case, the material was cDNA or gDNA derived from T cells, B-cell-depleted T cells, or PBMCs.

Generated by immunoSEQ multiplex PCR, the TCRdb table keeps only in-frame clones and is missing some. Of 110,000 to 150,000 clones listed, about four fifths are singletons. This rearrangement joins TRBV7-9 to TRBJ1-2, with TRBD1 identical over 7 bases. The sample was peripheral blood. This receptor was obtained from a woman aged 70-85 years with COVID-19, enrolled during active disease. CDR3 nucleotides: TGTGCCAGCAGCCCCCGGGACAGCGGCTACACCTTC. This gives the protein CASSPRDSGYTF.